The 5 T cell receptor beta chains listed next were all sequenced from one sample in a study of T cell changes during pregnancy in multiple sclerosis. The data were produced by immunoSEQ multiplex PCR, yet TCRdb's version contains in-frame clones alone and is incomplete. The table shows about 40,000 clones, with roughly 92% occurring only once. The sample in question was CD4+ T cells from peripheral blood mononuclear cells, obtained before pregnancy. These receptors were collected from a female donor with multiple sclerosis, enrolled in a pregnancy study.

The CDR3 loop reads CASSPRGLVSYNEQFF. Written as DNA, the CDR3 is TGTGCCAGCAGCCCGCGGGGGCTTGTCTCCTACAATGAGCAGTTCTTC. The chain carries TRBV7-9 and TRBJ2-1, with a tentative D call TRBD2 (7 bases). This CDR3 is built from 16 residues. Trimming removed 5 bases from V and 0 bases from J, with 14 bases in between. Germline V CDR1 and CDR2: SEHNR, FQNEAQ (reference sequence).

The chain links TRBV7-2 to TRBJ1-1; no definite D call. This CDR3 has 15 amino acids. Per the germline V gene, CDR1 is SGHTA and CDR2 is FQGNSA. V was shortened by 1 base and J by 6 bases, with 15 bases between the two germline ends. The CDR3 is CASSLDGLGRAEAFF. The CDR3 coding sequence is TGTGCCAGCAGCTTAGATGGGTTGGGGAGGGCTGAAGCTTTCTTT.

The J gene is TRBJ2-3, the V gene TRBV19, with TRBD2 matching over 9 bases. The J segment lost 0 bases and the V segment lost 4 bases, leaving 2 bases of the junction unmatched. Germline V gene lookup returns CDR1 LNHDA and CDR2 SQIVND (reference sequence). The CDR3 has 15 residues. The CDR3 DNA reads TGTGCCAGTAGTACTAGCGGGATTAGCACAGATACGCAGTATTTT. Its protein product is CASSTSGISTDTQYF.

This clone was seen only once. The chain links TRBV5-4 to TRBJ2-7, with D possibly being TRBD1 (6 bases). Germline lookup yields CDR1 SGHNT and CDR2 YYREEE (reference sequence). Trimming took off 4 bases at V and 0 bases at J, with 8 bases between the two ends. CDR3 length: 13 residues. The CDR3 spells CASSRDNSYEQYF. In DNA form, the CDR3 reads TGTGCCAGCAGCCGGGACAACTCCTACGAGCAGTACTTC.

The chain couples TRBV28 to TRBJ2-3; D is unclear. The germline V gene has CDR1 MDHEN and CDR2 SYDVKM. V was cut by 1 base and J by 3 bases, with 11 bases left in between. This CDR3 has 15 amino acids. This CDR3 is CASSLSQSHTDTQYF. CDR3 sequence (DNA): TGTGCCAGCAGTTTATCCCAAAGCCATACAGATACGCAGTATTTT.